The 11 T cell receptor beta chains in this list originate from one sample, sequenced in a study of tissue T cells after allogeneic stem cell transplantation. The time point here: mouse harvest day 7 after allogeneic transplant. The graft held 10^6 splenic CD5+ T cells and 10^7 T-cell-depleted bone marrow cells. The protocol was immunoSEQ multiplex PCR, while the TCRdb copy is restricted to in-frame clones and leaves out a portion. The sample records some 6,600 clones, around half being singletons. Specimen: lymph node tissue. The receptor set was obtained from a female BALB/c mouse given C57BL/6 T cells with graft-versus-host disease after an allogeneic hematopoietic cell transplant.

Notes on this clone: A much larger clone lies one base from this, so it may be a read error. Gene names denote mouse genes. The CDR3 end falls 1 residue outside the read, so it is completed with the germline J gene. The gene calls are TRBV5 and TRBJ2-7; D unresolved. With 0 bases removed from V and 0 bases from J, the gap between germline ends came to 3 bases. CDR1 and CDR2 from the germline V gene are LGHNA and YNLKQL (reference sequence). The CDR3 spans 13 residues. CDR3: CASSQEDSYEQYF. CDR3 DNA, as far as it was read: TGTGCCAGCAGCCAAGAGGACTCCTATGAACAGTAC.

This clone counts as medium-sized. Mouse gene names apply. CDR3 DNA (partial): TGTGCCAGCAGCTTTGGGCGGAATTCGCCCCTCTAC. Amino acid sequence: CASSFGRNSPLY. The full CDR3 protein is CASSFGRNSPLYF. The chain links TRBV4 to TRBJ1-6; D unclear. The observed sequence ends 1 residue before the CDR3 terminus, with the missing tail filled in from the germline J gene. TRBJ1-6 is an ORF; its function is uncertain. Germline CDR1 is LGHDT and CDR2 is YNNKQL (reference sequence). Trimming cost V 4 bases and J 7 bases, with 8 bases left between them. CDR3 length: 13 residues.

Regarding this clone: The germline gene is not matched at one end of the junction; a read error may be the cause. Gene names are mouse gene names. The read terminates 1 residue before the CDR3 end, so the remaining end is supplied by the germline J gene. The V call is TRBV13-2, the J call TRBJ2-5, with 7 bases matching TRBD2. CDR1 is NNHNN and CDR2 is SYGAGS in the germline V gene (reference sequence). The CDR3 is 15 residues long. The part of the CDR3 DNA that was read is TGTGTCAGCGGTAGGCTGGGGGTTAACCAAGACACCCAGTAC. This encodes CVSGRLGVNQDTQY. The full CDR3 is CVSGRLGVNQDTQYF.

In the case of this clone: The genes and germline here are from mouse. The CDR3 end lies 1 residue beyond the end of the read and is filled in from the germline J gene. The V and J genes are TRBV1 and TRBJ1-4; D not certain. CDR3 length equals 15 residues. The germline gives CDR1 NSQYPW, CDR2 LRSPGD (reference sequence). V was shortened by 0 bases and J by 1 base, with 6 bases between the two germline ends. The sequenced CDR3 bases are TGCACCTGCAGTGCAGATCCTCGTTCCAACGAAAGATTATTT. Translated: CTCSADPRSNERLF. The CDR3, in full, reads CTCSADPRSNERLFF.

This clone has just a few counts. Genes and germline come from the mouse. The read gets to within 1 residue of the CDR3 end, and the germline J gene fills in the rest. The chain has TRBV26 and TRBJ1-3, with 7 bases identical to TRBD1. Germline CDR1 and CDR2: KGHPV and FQNQEV (reference sequence). This CDR3 is built from 14 residues. Trimming removed 5 bases from V and 0 bases from J; junction bases left unmatched: 1. The DNA read from the CDR3 is TGTGCCAGCAGTTGGGACAGTTCTGGAAATACGCTCTAT. Encoded protein: CASSWDSSGNTLY. Given in full, the CDR3 is CASSWDSSGNTLYF.

This clone was seen only a few times. Mouse germline and gene names are used. The CDR3 extends 1 residue past the end of the read, so its final part is completed from the germline J gene. The chain couples TRBV2 to TRBJ2-4; D not certain. The ends were cut back, 2 bases at V and 1 base at J, with 4 bases in the middle. The CDR3 extends over 13 amino acids. Per germline, CDR1 LGHNA and CDR2 YSYQKL. CDR3 sequence reads: CASSQYGQNTLYF. CDR3 bases read: TGTGCCAGCAGCCAATACGGTCAAAACACCTTGTAC.

As to this clone: Each gene name is a mouse one. Sequencing ends 1 residue short of the CDR3 end; the germline J gene provides the rest. The chain employs TRBV26 and TRBJ1-2, with D perhaps TRBD1 (5 bases). The germline V gene encodes CDR1 KGHPV and CDR2 FQNQEV (reference sequence). V lost 2 bases to trimming and J lost 1 base, with 11 bases between them. The CDR3 length is 15 residues. The CDR3 sequence is CASSLEGRGNSDYTF. The CDR3 bases that were read are TGTGCCAGCAGTCTGGAGGGGAGGGGAAACTCCGACTACACC.

This clone was seen a few times. The genes are named according to mouse. The CDR3 goes on 1 residue after the read ends, and that part is filled in from the germline J gene. The chain is built from TRBV26 and TRBJ1-4; D gene ambiguous. CDR3 length equals 12 residues. Trimming removed 4 bases at V and 2 bases at J, with 2 bases between. Germline values: CDR1 KGHPV, CDR2 FQNQEV (reference sequence). This chain's CDR3 is CASSQSNERLFF. The covered CDR3 bases are TGTGCCAGCAGTCAGTCCAACGAAAGATTATTT.

This clone ranks as medium-sized. Mouse gene names and germline throughout. From the germline J gene comes the end of the CDR3, since the read stops 1 residue before it. The chain is built from TRBV16 and TRBJ2-7; D could derive from TRBD1 or TRBD2 (6 bases each). This CDR3 is 14 amino acids long. Trimming removed 2 bases from V and 0 bases from J, with 8 bases in between. Germline V gene lookup returns CDR1 SGHSA and CDR2 FRNQAP. CDR3 DNA (partial): TGTGCAAGCAGCTTAAGGGGGGACTCCTATGAACAGTAC. It codes for CASSLRGDSYEQY. In full, the CDR3 is CASSLRGDSYEQYF.

This clone has more than one count but fewer than ten. These gene names are mouse names. From the germline J gene comes the end of the CDR3, since the read stops 1 residue before it. This chain uses TRBV13-2 with TRBJ1-2, with no clear D. This CDR3 spans 13 amino acids. V shed 0 bases and J shed 2 bases, with 5 bases lying between them. The germline V gene has CDR1 NNHNN and CDR2 SYGAGS (reference sequence). Incomplete CDR3 DNA: TGTGCCAGCGGTGATGCGCGGAACTCCGACTACACC. Protein: CASGDARNSDYT. The full CDR3 protein reads CASGDARNSDYTF.

As for this clone: Gene names and germline refer to mouse. The CDR3 end falls 1 residue outside the read, so it is completed with the germline J gene. The chain carries TRBV26 and TRBJ1-1; tentative D call: TRBD1 (6 bases). In germline, CDR1 is KGHPV, CDR2 FQNQEV (reference sequence). The CDR3 has 12 amino acids. The V and J ends lost 3 bases and 10 bases respectively, with 12 bases between them. The CDR3 spells CASSLGGRGVFF. The sequenced CDR3 bases are TGTGCCAGCAGTCTCGGGGGGCGCGGAGTCTTC.